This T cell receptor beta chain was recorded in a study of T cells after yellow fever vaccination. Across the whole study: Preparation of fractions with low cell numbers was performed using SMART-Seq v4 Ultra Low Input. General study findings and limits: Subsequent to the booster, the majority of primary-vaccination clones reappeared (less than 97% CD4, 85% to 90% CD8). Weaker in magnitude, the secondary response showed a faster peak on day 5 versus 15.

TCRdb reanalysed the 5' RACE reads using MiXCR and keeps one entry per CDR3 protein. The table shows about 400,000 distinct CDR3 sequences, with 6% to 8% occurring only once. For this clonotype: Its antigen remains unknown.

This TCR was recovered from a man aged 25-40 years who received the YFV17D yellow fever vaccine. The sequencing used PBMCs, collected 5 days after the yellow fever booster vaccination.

CDR3 region: CAWSTRGSIKNIQYF. CDR3 DNA sequence: TGTGCCTGGAGCACACGTGGGTCTATCAAAAACATTCAGTACTTC. J is TRBJ2-4 and V is TRBV30; no clear D gene. V was trimmed by 3 bases and J by 3 bases, leaving 15 bases between them. The CDR3 length is 15 residues. In germline, CDR1 is GTSNPN, CDR2 SVGIG (reference sequence).